The clone carrying this T cell receptor (beta chain) was counted at least ten times. The antigen remains unidentified. Profiling relied on immunoSEQ multiplex PCR, and the TCRdb table lists in-frame clones only, not all of them. The sample was found to contain approximately 5,700 clones, and every one recurs. The data derive from a study of T cell clonality in common variable immunodeficiency. Study observations and caveats: Fewer deletions and N-nucleotide insertions were reportedly seen in common variable immunodeficiency TCR beta sequences.

Blood samples were heparinized, roughly 5 to 9 ml per donor. This sequence was found in a human donor with common variable immunodeficiency. The sequenced material came from peripheral blood mononuclear cells.

CDR3 bases read: TGTGCCAGCAGCCCCAAGGTGGCAGATACG. Residues: CASSPKVADT. The complete CDR3 sequence is CASSPKVADTQYF. This rearrangement joins TRBV7-9 to TRBJ2-3; D gene unclear. Coverage ceases 3 residues before the CDR3 finishes, and the germline J gene fills in the end. The CDR3 has 13 amino acids. CDR1 and CDR2 (germline): SEHNR, FQNEAQ (reference sequence). Deletions cut 5 bases from V and 4 bases from J, with 10 bases between. Filled out from reference TRBV7-9 and TRBJ2-3, the complete variable domain reads DTGVSQNPRHKITKRGQNVTFRCDPISEHNRLYWYRQTLGQGPEFLTYFQNEAQLEKSRLLSDRFSAERPKGSFSTLEIQRTEQGDSAMYLCASSPKVADTQYFGPGTRLTVL.